These T cell receptor beta chains were read from a single sample in a study of OX40 agonist ivuxolimab in advanced cancers. The assay was immunoSEQ multiplex PCR, and TCRdb's table has in-frame clones only and misses some. Found here are about 21,000 clones, more than 70% of them singletons; the top ten hold around 15%. The material sequenced was CD4+ or CD8+ T cells sorted from blood, taken in a trial of the OX40 agonist ivuxolimab. Source of these receptors: an adult with an advanced solid tumor such as melanoma, head and neck, liver or kidney cancer. The CDR3 runs from the conserved cysteine through the conserved F or W. The D gene is left open where the match is weak. The size entry is marked missing in some rows and otherwise reads once, few, many or a size class.

>.|.|TRBV11-2|TRBJ2-7
TGTGCCAGCAGCTTACAGACCTCCTACGAGCAGTACTTC
CASSLQTSYEQYF
>TRBD1|.|TRBV7-2|TRBJ2-7
TGTGCCAGCAGATCTCCGGGACAGGGCATCTACGAGCAGTACTTC
CASRSPGQGIYEQYF
>TRBD1|.|TRBV30|TRBJ2-7
TGTGCCTGGAGTGTAGGGACAGAATACGAGCAGTACTTC
CAWSVGTEYEQYF
>.|.|TRBV4-1|TRBJ1-1
TGCGCCAGCAGCCAAGCAATAAAAGGGACAGAAGCTTTCTTT
CASSQAIKGTEAFF
>.|.|TRBV15|TRBJ1-1
TGTGCCACCAGCAGCGGGGATACCACTGAAGCTTTCTTT
CATSSGDTTEAFF
>.|.|TRBV25-1|TRBJ2-1
TGTGCCAGCTGTATTCCCGGCGGGTGGGAGCAGTTCTTC
CASCIPGGWEQFF
>.|.|TRBV7-6|TRBJ2-3
TGTGCCAGCAGCCTCGGGGTGGAAGATACGCAGTATTTT
CASSLGVEDTQYF
>TRBD1|few|TRBV6-5|TRBJ1-5
TGTGCCAGCAGTTATACAGGGGCCCCCAATCAGCCCCAGCATTTT
CASSYTGAPNQPQHF
>TRBD2|once|TRBV4-3|TRBJ2-7
TGCGCCAGCAGCCAAGATCTTAGCGGGGGGCCGGAGATCGAGCAGTACTTC
CASSQDLSGGPEIEQYF
>.|.|TRBV29-1|TRBJ1-2
TGCAGCCCCGAGGGGCTAGGTCCTGGCGGCTACACCTTC
CSPEGLGPGGYTF
>.|few|TRBV7-9|TRBJ2-1
TGTGCCAGCAGCTCCTCTCGGGAGTCCTACAATGAGCAGTTCTTC
CASSSSRESYNEQFF
>.|.|TRBV6-5|TRBJ1-6
TGTGCCAGCAGTTACGGGACTGAGTATTCACCCCTCCACTTT
CASSYGTEYSPLHF
>.|.|TRBV5-5|TRBJ2-5
TGTGCCAGCAGCACGGCGGGGACCCAGTACTTC
CASSTAGTQYF
>.|.|TRBV5-1|TRBJ1-4
TGCGCCAGCTCATATACAACTAATGAAAAACTGTTTTTT
CASSYTTNEKLFF
>TRBD1|large|TRBV2|TRBJ1-2
TGTGCCAGCAGTGCTGGGATGACAGGGGATAACTATGGCTACACCTTC
CASSAGMTGDNYGYTF
>TRBD2|.|TRBV2|TRBJ2-1
TGTGCCAGCAGTGATTCGGGCGGGGGTCCCTACAATGAGCAGTTCTTC
CASSDSGGGPYNEQFF
>.|.|TRBV11-1|TRBJ1-1
TGTGCCAGCAGCTTATTTGGGGCAGAAGAAGCTTTCTTT
CASSLFGAEEAFF
>.|.|TRBV7-9|TRBJ2-4
TGTGCCAGCAGCTCGGCCCTGGAGGACATTCAGTACTTC
CASSSALEDIQYF
>.|medium-sized|TRBV9|TRBJ2-2
TGTGCCAGCAGCCTTCCGGCGGGGTCCCCCGGGGAGCTGTTTTTT
CASSLPAGSPGELFF
>TRBD2|.|TRBV6-4|TRBJ2-3
TGTGCCAGCAGTGACTCCGGGACTAGCGGGGGGGCAGATACGCAGTATTTT
CASSDSGTSGGADTQYF
>.|.|TRBV10-2|TRBJ2-5
TGCGCCAGCAGTGCGCGGAGGGAGACCCAGTACTTC
CASSARRETQYF
>TRBD2|.|TRBV5-6|TRBJ2-5
TGTGCCAGCAGCTTGGAGGGTCTAGCGGGGTACCAAGAGACCCAGTACTTC
CASSLEGLAGYQETQYF
>.|.|TRBV7-9|TRBJ2-1
TGTGCCAGCAGCTTAGGACAGCCTAGGAATGAGCAGTTCTTC
CASSLGQPRNEQFF
>TRBD2|.|TRBV4-1|TRBJ2-3
TGCGCCAGCAGCCAAGATGGGCGGGGGGGTGATACGCAGTATTTT
CASSQDGRGGDTQYF
>TRBD1|.|TRBV6-1|TRBJ2-7
TGTGCCAGCAGTGAGCGACAGGGGACCCACGAGCAGTACTTC
CASSERQGTHEQYF
>TRBD1|.|TRBV27|TRBJ2-7
TGTGCCAGCAGCACCTACAGGGGTTCCTACGAGCAGTACTTC
CASSTYRGSYEQYF
>.|.|TRBV9|TRBJ2-1
TGTGCCAGCAGCGTAGGCGGCACCAATGAGCAGTTCTTC
CASSVGGTNEQFF
>TRBD1|.|TRBV23-1|TRBJ2-5
TGCGCCAGCAGTCAGGGGACAGGGACCCCAGAGACCCAGTACTTC
CASSQGTGTPETQYF